These 17 T cell receptor beta chains were sequenced from one sample in a study of blood T cell repertoires in COVID-19. Profiling relied on immunoSEQ multiplex PCR, and the TCRdb table lists in-frame clones only, not all of them. The sample comprises some 290,000 clones, 83% of which are singletons, and under 5.5% rests with the top ten. Specimen: peripheral blood. These receptors all come from a man aged 55 to 70 who had recovered from COVID-19.

This clone came up many times. The chain has TRBV6-5 and TRBJ1-6; weak D call: TRBD1 (5 bases). CDR1 is MNHEY and CDR2 is SVGAGI in the germline V gene. V shed 7 bases and J shed 7 bases, with 8 bases lying between them. This CDR3 has 12 residues. The CDR3 coding sequence is TGTGCCAGCAACAGGCCCAATTCACCCCTCCACTTT. This gives the protein CASNRPNSPLHF.

This sequence joins TRBV5-1 and TRBJ1-1; 7 nucleotides line up with TRBD1. The junction had 9 bases not matched to a gene; V was cut back by 5 bases and J by 2 bases. CDR1 SGHRS and CDR2 YFSETQ come from the germline V gene. The CDR3 is made up of 15 amino acids. In DNA, the CDR3 is TGCGCCAGCAGTCCAATACAGGGGATCAACACTGAAGCTTTCTTT. This encodes CASSPIQGINTEAFF.

The CDR3 is CASSPNAGGGEQFF. DNA for the CDR3: TGTGCCAGCTCCCCCAATGCAGGGGGCGGTGAGCAGTTCTTC. This chain joins TRBV18 and TRBJ2-1; 8 nucleotides align to TRBD1. Germline loops: CDR1 KGHSH, CDR2 LQKENI. The V gene end was trimmed by 6 bases and the J gene end by 9 bases; junction bases not matched to a gene: 10. The CDR3 totals 14 residues. Filled out from reference TRBV18 and TRBJ2-1, the complete variable domain reads NAGVMQNPRHLVRRRGQEARLRCSPMKGHSHVYWYRQLPEEGLKFMVYLQKENIIDESGMPKERFSAEFPKEGPSILRIQQVVRGDSAAYFCASSPNAGGGEQFFGPGTRLTVL.

The chain carries TRBV7-2 and TRBJ1-5; D might be TRBD1 (6 bases). Trimming took off 1 base at V and 5 bases at J, with 15 bases between the two ends. The CDR3 is 16 residues long. Germline V gene lookup returns CDR1 SGHTA and CDR2 FQGNSA. This CDR3 reads CASSLVGAGVYQPQHF. CDR3 DNA: TGTGCCAGCAGCTTAGTTGGGGCAGGGGTTTATCAGCCCCAGCATTTT.

This sequence joins TRBV7-2 and TRBJ1-1, with 8 bases identical to TRBD1. Germline CDR1 and CDR2: SGHTA and FQGNSA. Trimming cost V 3 bases and J 2 bases; bases outside gene matches: 5. The CDR3 is 15 amino acids. The CDR3 spells CASSLDRAVNTEAFF. The CDR3 DNA is TGTGCCAGCAGCTTGGACAGGGCGGTCAACACTGAAGCTTTCTTT.

There are a few counts of this clone. The rearrangement joins TRBV19 to TRBJ1-5, with 8 bases matching TRBD1. J lost 5 bases, V lost 4 bases, and 4 bases had no gene match. CDR1 and CDR2 from the germline V gene are LNHDA and SQIVND (reference sequence). The CDR3 contains 14 residues. DNA for the CDR3: TGTGCCAGTAGTACAGGACAGGGACATCAGCCCCAGCATTTT. It yields the protein CASSTGQGHQPQHF. The whole variable domain, remainder taken from reference TRBV19 and TRBJ1-5, is DGGITQSPKYLFRKEGQNVTLSCEQNLNHDAMYWYRQDPGQGLRLIYYSQIVNDFQKGDIAEGYSVSREKKESFPLTVTSAQKNPTAFYLCASSTGQGHQPQHFGDGTRLSIL.

The chain carries TRBV28 and TRBJ2-2; D perhaps matches TRBD1 (6 bases). Germline V gene data show CDR1 as MDHEN and CDR2 as SYDVKM. CDR3 length: 14 amino acids. Deletions cut 5 bases from V and 6 bases from J, with 13 bases between. CDR3 sequence (DNA): TGTGCCAGCAGTGGCCAGGGGTTTGCCGGGGAGCTGTTTTTT. As protein: CASSGQGFAGELFF. The full variable domain, its missing parts supplied by reference TRBV28 and TRBJ2-2, is DVKVTQSSRYLVKRTGEKVFLECVQDMDHENMFWYRQDPGLGLRLIYFSYDVKMKEKGDIPEGYSVSREKKERFSLILESASTNQTSMYLCASSGQGFAGELFFGEGSRLTVL.

This sequence joins TRBV30 and TRBJ1-3; 10 bases map to TRBD1. The V gene end was trimmed by 4 bases and the J gene end by 9 bases; junction bases not matched to a gene: 6. The CDR3 is 13 amino acids. In germline, CDR1 is GTSNPN, CDR2 SVGIG (reference sequence). The CDR3 region has the DNA TGTGCCTGGACAACGGGACAGGGGCCCACCATATATTTT. Residues: CAWTTGQGPTIYF.

The chain uses TRBV6-5 and TRBJ1-6; D is unclear. The V gene lost 9 bases and the J gene lost 7 bases, with 10 bases spanning the gap. This CDR3 is built from 12 residues. Germline V gene data show CDR1 as MNHEY and CDR2 as SVGAGI. This CDR3 reads CASRNLNSPLHF. CDR3 DNA: TGTGCCAGTCGTAATTTGAATTCACCCCTCCACTTT.

J is TRBJ2-4 and V is TRBV7-3, with 9 bases matching TRBD2. V lost 5 bases, J lost 7 bases, and 9 bases stayed unmatched. Germline CDR1 and CDR2: SGHTA and FQGTGA. The CDR3 loop spans 15 amino acids. CDR3 nucleotide sequence: TGTGCCAGCAGCCCCGGGCTAGCGGGACTTAACATTCAGTACTTC. Residues: CASSPGLAGLNIQYF.

The chain combines TRBV11-2 with TRBJ2-7; 8 positions agree with TRBD1. V lost 0 bases, J lost 0 bases, and 4 bases stayed unmatched. In germline, CDR1 is SGHAT, CDR2 FQNNGV. CDR3 length equals 16 residues. The CDR3 spells CASSLDRTGSSYEQYF. CDR3 coding DNA: TGTGCCAGCAGCTTAGATAGGACAGGGAGCTCCTACGAGCAGTACTTC. Variable domain in full (rest from reference TRBV11-2 and TRBJ2-7): EAGVAQSPRYKIIEKRQSVAFWCNPISGHATLYWYQQILGQGPKLLIQFQNNGVVDDSQLPKDRFSAERLKGVDSTLKIQPAKLEDSAVYLCASSLDRTGSSYEQYFGPGTRLTVT.

V usage is TRBV19 and J usage is TRBJ1-2; TRBD1 might be the D (5 bases). V lost 7 bases and J 0 bases, leaving 9 bases between the germline ends. Germline CDR1 reads LNHDA; CDR2 reads SQIVND (reference sequence). The CDR3 is 13 amino acids. For the CDR3, the DNA is TGTGCCAGTAATGACAGACCTAACTATGGCTACACCTTC. It translates to CASNDRPNYGYTF.

The chain employs TRBV29-1 and TRBJ1-2; 7 bases are a match to TRBD1. Germline V gene data show CDR1 as SQVTM and CDR2 as ANQGSEA. CDR3 length equals 15 residues. The trim removed 7 bases at V and 2 bases at J, leaving 13 bases unmatched. The CDR3 bases are TGCAGCGCGACAGGGACATCCTCGCGAAACTATGGCTACACCTTC. Its translation: CSATGTSSRNYGYTF. The whole variable domain, filled in from reference TRBV29-1 and TRBJ1-2, reads SAVISQKPSRDICQRGTSLTIQCQVDSQVTMMFWYRQQPGQSLTLIATANQGSEATYESGFVIDKFPISRPNLTFSTLTVSNMSPEDSSIYLCSATGTSSRNYGYTFGSGTRLTVV.

CDR3 loop: CASSQVGTGSSGNTIYF. In DNA form, the CDR3 reads TGTGCCAGCAGCCAAGTTGGGACAGGGAGCTCTGGAAACACCATATATTTT. The J gene is TRBJ1-3, the V gene TRBV3-1 (or the pseudogene TRBV3-2), with 9 bases matching TRBD1. CDR1 and CDR2 from the germline V gene are LGHDT and YNNKEL (reference sequence). This CDR3 is built from 17 residues. After removal of 1 base from V and 0 bases from J, the junction contained 4 bases not matched to a gene.

This rearrangement joins TRBV6-5 to TRBJ1-6; D may be TRBD1 (5 bases). This CDR3 comprises 15 residues. Per germline, CDR1 MNHEY and CDR2 SVGAGI. V lost 6 bases and J lost 9, with 18 bases in between. CDR3 in amino acids: CASRATESILSPLHF. CDR3 sequence (DNA): TGTGCCAGCAGAGCGACAGAATCTATTCTTTCACCCCTCCACTTT.

The CDR3 is CASSFDLGRGNTEAFF. In nucleotides, the CDR3 is TGTGCCAGCAGCTTCGACCTGGGCAGGGGGAACACTGAAGCTTTCTTT. The rearrangement links TRBV5-4 to TRBJ1-1, with D possibly TRBD1 on 6 matching bases. Trimming left V 2 bases short and J 1 base short, with 15 bases between. Germline CDR1 SGHNT, CDR2 YYREEE (reference sequence). The CDR3 is 16 amino acids.

This chain uses TRBV7-9 with TRBJ2-7; 7 bases map to TRBD1. Germline lookup yields CDR1 SEHNR and CDR2 FQNEAQ (reference sequence). V lost 0 bases to trimming and J lost 1 base; unmatched junction nucleotides: 0. The CDR3 runs 14 residues. CDR3 DNA sequence: TGTGCCAGCAGCTTAGCCAGGGGGTCCTACGAGCAGTACTTC. The encoded protein is CASSLARGSYEQYF. Full variable domain (rest looked up from reference TRBV7-9 and TRBJ2-7): DTGVSQNPRHKITKRGQNVTFRCDPISEHNRLYWYRQTLGQGPEFLTYFQNEAQLEKSRLLSDRFSAERPKGSFSTLEIQRTEQGDSAMYLCASSLARGSYEQYFGPGTRLTVT.